Reported below is one T cell receptor beta chain. Its antigen is currently unknown. Mismatch with germline at one junction end may stem from a read error. These data belong to a study of glioma-infiltrating T cells. Study overall: Samples included WHO grade II oligodendrogliomas or astrocytomas and initial-diagnosis grade IV glioblastomas.

Amplification of TCR alpha and beta CDR3 regions from RNA used iRepertoire nested multiplex PCR. For one-step reverse transcription and amplification, about 85-400 ng of tissue mRNA or PBMC total RNA was used. TCRdb recomputed calls from the multiplex PCR reads with MiXCR, one row per CDR3 protein. The table shows 300,000 to 400,000 distinct CDR3 sequences, with 41% occurring only once. The CDR3 sequence is 13 residues long. Germline V gene sequence: CDR1 SGHTA, CDR2 FQGNSA. The study's findings and limits: Gliomas, especially low-grade, showed above-expected tissue-blood divergence; non-neoplastic patients showed below. A blood CDR3 motif signature was depleted in highly divergent patients.

The sequenced sample consisted of glioma tissue, nonneoplastic brain tissue, or PBMCs (not recorded which). The rearrangement uses TRBV7-2 and TRBJ2-5; no firm D call. The TCR comes from a human donor with low-grade glioma or glioblastoma, undergoing nonglioma brain surgery, or in good health (not recorded which). This chain's CDR3 is CASGLAQQETQYF. CDR3 DNA sequence: TGTGCCAGCGGCTTAGCACAGCAAGAGACCCAGTACTTC.